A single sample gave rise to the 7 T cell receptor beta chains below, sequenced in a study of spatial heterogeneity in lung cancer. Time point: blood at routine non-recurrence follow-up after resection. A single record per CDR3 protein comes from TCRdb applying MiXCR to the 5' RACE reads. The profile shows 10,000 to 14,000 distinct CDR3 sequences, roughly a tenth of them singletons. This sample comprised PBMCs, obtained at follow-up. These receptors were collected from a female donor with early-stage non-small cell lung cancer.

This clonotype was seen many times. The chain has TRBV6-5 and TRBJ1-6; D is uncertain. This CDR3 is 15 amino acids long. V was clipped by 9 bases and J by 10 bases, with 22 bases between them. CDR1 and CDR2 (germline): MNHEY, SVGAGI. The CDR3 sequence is CASRIRGRIESPLHF. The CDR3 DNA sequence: TGTGCCAGTAGGATACGGGGAAGGATAGAATCACCCCTCCACTTT.

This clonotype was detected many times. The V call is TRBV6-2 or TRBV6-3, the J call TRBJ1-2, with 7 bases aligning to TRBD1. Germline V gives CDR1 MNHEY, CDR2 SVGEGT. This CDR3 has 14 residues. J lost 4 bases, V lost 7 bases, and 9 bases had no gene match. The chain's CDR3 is CASTPGGTSYGYTF. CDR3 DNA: TGTGCCAGCACCCCAGGGGGGACAAGCTATGGCTACACCTTC.

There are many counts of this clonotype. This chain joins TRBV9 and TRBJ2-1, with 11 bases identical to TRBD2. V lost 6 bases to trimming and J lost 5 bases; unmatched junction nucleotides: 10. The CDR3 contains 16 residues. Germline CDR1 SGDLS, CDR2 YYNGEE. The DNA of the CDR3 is TGTGCCAGCAACCACTCGCGACTAGCGGGGCACAATGAGCAGTTCTTC. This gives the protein CASNHSRLAGHNEQFF.

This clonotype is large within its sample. The CDR3 DNA sequence: TGCAGCGTTTCGGACGGAATAACAACTAATGAAAAACTGTTTTTT. This translates into CSVSDGITTNEKLFF. The rearrangement joins TRBV29-1 to TRBJ1-4, with D uncertain. Germline CDR1 SQVTM, CDR2 ANQGSEA. Deletions cut 5 bases from V and 0 bases from J, with 13 bases between. This CDR3 contains 15 residues.

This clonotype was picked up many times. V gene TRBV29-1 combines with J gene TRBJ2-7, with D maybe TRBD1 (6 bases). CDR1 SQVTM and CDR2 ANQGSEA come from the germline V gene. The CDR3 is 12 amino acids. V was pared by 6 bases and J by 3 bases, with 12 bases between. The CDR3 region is CSVDRDNYEQYV. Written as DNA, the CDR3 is TGCAGCGTGGACCGGGACAACTACGAGCAGTACGTC.

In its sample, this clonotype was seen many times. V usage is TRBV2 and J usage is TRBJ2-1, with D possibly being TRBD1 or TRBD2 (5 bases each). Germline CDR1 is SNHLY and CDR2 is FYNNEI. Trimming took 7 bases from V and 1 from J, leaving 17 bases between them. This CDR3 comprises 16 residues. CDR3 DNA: TGTGCCAGCACCCCGGGACCCCTCGGATCCTACAATGAGCAGTTCTTC. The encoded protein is CASTPGPLGSYNEQFF.

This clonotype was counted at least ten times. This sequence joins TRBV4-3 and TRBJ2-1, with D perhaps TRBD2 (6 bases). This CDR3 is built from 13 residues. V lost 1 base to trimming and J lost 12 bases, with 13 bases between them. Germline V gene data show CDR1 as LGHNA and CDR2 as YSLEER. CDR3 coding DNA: TGCGCCAGCAGCCAAGCGGAGGGTCAACGGCAGTTCTTC. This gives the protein CASSQAEGQRQFF.